This TCR beta chain was captured by sequencing in a study of T cells after yellow fever vaccination. This clonotype was detected only a few times. Antigen unknown. Generation of TCR cDNA used 5'RACE template switching (which added a universal primer site and UMIs). TCRdb reprocessed the 5' RACE reads with MiXCR, giving one entry per CDR3 protein. The repertoire holds 550,000 to 750,000 distinct CDR3 sequences, with 13% as singletons. V dropped 3 bases and J dropped 2 bases, with 12 bases sitting between them. Germline CDR1 reads MDHEN; CDR2 reads SYDVKM. The CDR3 sequence is 15 residues long. Study findings and constraints: Within FACS-sorted repertoires, abundant clonotypes contaminating from the bulk population could be present. In post-booster samples, most primary-vaccination clones reappeared (roughly 96% CD4, 88% CD8).

V gene TRBV28 combines with J gene TRBJ2-3; TRBD1 is a possible D gene (5 bases). Here the sequenced sample was PBMCs, taken on the day of the yellow fever booster vaccination. This clonotype was obtained from a young man who received the YFV17D yellow fever vaccine. The CDR3 is CASSFRAELTDTQYF. As DNA, the CDR3 is TGTGCCAGCAGTTTCAGGGCTGAGCTCACAGATACGCAGTATTTT.